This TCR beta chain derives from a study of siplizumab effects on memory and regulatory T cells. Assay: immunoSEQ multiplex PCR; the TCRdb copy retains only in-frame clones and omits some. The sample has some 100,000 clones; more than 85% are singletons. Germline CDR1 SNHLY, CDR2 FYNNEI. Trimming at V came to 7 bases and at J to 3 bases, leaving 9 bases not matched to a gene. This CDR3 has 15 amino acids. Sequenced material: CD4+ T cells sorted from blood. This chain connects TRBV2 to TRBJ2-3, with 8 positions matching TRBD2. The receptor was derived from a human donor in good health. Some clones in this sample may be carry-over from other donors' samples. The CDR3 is CASNTAGVLTDTQYF. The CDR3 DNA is TGTGCCAGCAACACAGCGGGAGTGCTGACAGATACGCAGTATTTT.